Listed below are T cell receptor beta chains from one sample, sequenced in a study of CD8 T cells in Susac syndrome. TCRdb re-called the immunoSEQ multiplex PCR reads through MiXCR, storing one row per CDR3 protein. The sample lists approximately 120,000 distinct CDR3 sequences, around 94% occurring once. Sequencing was carried out using CD8+ T cells from PBMCs. The source is a human donor with Susac syndrome. CDR3s include the opening cysteine and the closing phenylalanine or tryptophan. D genes are given only for firm matches.

d_call j_call v_call cdr3_aa
- TRBJ2-7 TRBV27 CASSPYSPYEQYF
TRBD2 TRBJ2-2 TRBV12-3/TRBV12-4 CASKYGASGENTGELFF
- TRBJ2-5 TRBV12-3/TRBV12-4 CASSSTMGIQETQYF
TRBD2 TRBJ2-1 TRBV29-1 CSGGLAGAYNEQFF
TRBD1 TRBJ2-3 TRBV4-1 CASSHRQGSDTQYF
TRBD2 TRBJ2-3 TRBV5-6 CASSLRGTSFTDTQYF
TRBD1 TRBJ2-3 TRBV20-1 CSASAPGQVTDTQYF
- TRBJ2-3 TRBV7-6 CASSLLGPGSSDTQYF
- TRBJ2-3 TRBV6-6 CASSIAEAGDTQYF
TRBD1 TRBJ2-2 TRBV6-5 CAVGTGATGELFF
- TRBJ2-1 TRBV7-9 CASSFILEQFF
- TRBJ2-5 TRBV13 CASSLRGGETQYF
TRBD1 TRBJ1-6 TRBV12-3/TRBV12-4 CASSQARTGGSPLHF
- TRBJ2-1 TRBV7-9 CASSLDGDEQFF
TRBD1 TRBJ1-2 TRBV4-1 CASSQAGTVYGYTF
TRBD1 TRBJ2-7 TRBV5-6 CASSLGTGTGTEQYF
- TRBJ2-3 TRBV12-3/TRBV12-4 CASTRDRLTDTQYF
- TRBJ2-6 TRBV21-1 CASSAWSGKQSGANVLTF
TRBD1 TRBJ2-2 TRBV12-3/TRBV12-4 CASSVAGGVAGELFF
- TRBJ1-3 TRBV30 CAWSYGSTSGNTIYF
- TRBJ2-2 TRBV4-3 CASSQHQFAGELFF
- TRBJ1-1 TRBV7-9 CASSFGQSGTEAFF
TRBD2 TRBJ2-2 TRBV6-4 CASAPRGDTGELFF
- TRBJ1-2 TRBV2 CAGWTGFYGYTF
- TRBJ2-3 TRBV24-1 CATSDPGHHTDTQYF
- TRBJ1-1 TRBV4-1 CASSSRFDTEAFF
TRBD1 TRBJ1-2 TRBV15 CATTSTGGYGYTF
- TRBJ2-7 TRBV6-2/TRBV6-3 CASSYSHEGSSAEQYF
- TRBJ1-4 TRBV12-3/TRBV12-4 CASSRVYATNEKLFF
- TRBJ1-1 TRBV3-1 CASSQMTGGTEAFF
TRBD2 TRBJ2-1 TRBV29-1 CSVESLAGGVEQFF
- TRBJ2-1 TRBV12-3/TRBV12-4 CASSFGLSRNEQFF